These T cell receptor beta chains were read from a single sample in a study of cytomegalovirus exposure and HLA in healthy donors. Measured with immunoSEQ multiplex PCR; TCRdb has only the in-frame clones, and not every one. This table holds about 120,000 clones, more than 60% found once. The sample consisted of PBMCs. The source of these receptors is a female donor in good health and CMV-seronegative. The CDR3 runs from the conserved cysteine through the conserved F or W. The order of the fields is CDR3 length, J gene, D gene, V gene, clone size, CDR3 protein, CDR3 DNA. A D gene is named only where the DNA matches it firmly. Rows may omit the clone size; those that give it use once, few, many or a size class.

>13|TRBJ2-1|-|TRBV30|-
CAWSVLSYNEQFF
TGTGCCTGGAGTGTACTATCCTACAATGAGCAGTTCTTC
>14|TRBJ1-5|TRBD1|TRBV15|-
CATSRRQGAQPQHF
TGTGCCACCAGCAGGAGACAGGGTGCCCAGCCCCAGCATTTT
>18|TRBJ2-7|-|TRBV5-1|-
CASSLDPGTQGSAYEQYF
TGCGCCAGCAGCTTGGACCCGGGTACCCAGGGTTCAGCCTACGAGCAGTACTTC
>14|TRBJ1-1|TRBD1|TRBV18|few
CASSPGQLNTEAFF
TGTGCCAGCTCACCGGGACAGTTGAACACTGAAGCTTTCTTT
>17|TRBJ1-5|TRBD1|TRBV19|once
CASSIDLGQGFTQPQHF
TGTGCCAGTAGTATAGATTTGGGACAGGGTTTTACTCAGCCCCAGCATTTT
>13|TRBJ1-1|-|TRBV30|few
CAWRGWGGGEAFF
TGTGCCTGGAGGGGGTGGGGAGGGGGTGAAGCTTTCTTT
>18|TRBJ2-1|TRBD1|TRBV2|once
CASERDRGDQSSYNEQFF
TGTGCCAGCGAACGGGACAGGGGCGACCAGAGCTCCTACAATGAGCAGTTCTTC
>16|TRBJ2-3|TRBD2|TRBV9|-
CASSTLAGGGTDTQYF
TGTGCCAGCAGCACACTAGCGGGTGGCGGCACAGATACGCAGTATTTT
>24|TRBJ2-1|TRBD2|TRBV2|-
CASSDPGSSGGHRSAEISYNEQFF
TGTGCCAGCAGTGATCCAGGTTCTAGCGGGGGCCATCGGAGCGCCGAAATCTCCTACAATGAGCAGTTCTTC
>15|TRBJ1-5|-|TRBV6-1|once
CASSFSRGREQPQHF
TGTGCCAGCAGCTTCAGCAGAGGCAGGGAACAGCCCCAGCATTTT
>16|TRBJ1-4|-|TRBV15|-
CATSRDKSTGDEKLFF
TGTGCCACCAGCAGAGATAAGAGTACGGGGGATGAAAAACTGTTTTTT
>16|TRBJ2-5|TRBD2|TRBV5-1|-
CASSLGGLAGEETQYF
TGCGCCAGCAGCTTGGGTGGACTAGCGGGGGAAGAGACCCAGTACTTC
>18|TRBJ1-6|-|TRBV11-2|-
CASSLARQGLSYNSPLHF
TGTGCCAGCAGCTTAGCGCGGCAGGGACTCTCCTATAATTCACCCCTCCACTTT
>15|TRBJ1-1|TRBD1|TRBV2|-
CASSSGTGLNTEAFF
TGTGCCAGCAGTTCCGGGACAGGGCTGAACACTGAAGCTTTCTTT
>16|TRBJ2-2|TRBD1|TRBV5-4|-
CASSLADRGPTGELFF
TGTGCCAGCAGCTTGGCCGACAGGGGGCCCACCGGGGAGCTGTTTTTT
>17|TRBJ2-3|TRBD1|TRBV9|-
CASSERDSERSTDTQYF
TGTGCCAGCAGCGAGAGGGACAGCGAGCGTAGCACAGATACGCAGTATTTT
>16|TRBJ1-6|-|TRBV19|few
CASSAVGGSYNSPLHF
TGTGCCAGTAGTGCAGTCGGGGGCTCCTATAATTCACCCCTCCACTTT
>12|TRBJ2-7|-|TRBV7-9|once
CSSRGGMDEQYF
TGTTCCAGCAGGGGGGGAATGGACGAGCAGTACTTC
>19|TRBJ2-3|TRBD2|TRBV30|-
CAWQYTSGGRAMSTDTQYF
TGTGCCTGGCAATACACTAGCGGGGGGCGTGCTATGAGCACAGATACGCAGTATTTT
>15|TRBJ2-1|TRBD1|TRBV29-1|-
CSVVPGDRAYNEQFF
TGCAGCGTTGTCCCCGGGGACAGAGCCTACAATGAGCAGTTCTTC
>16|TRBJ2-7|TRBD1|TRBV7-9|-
CASSPGGGTGMAEQYF
TGTGCCAGCAGCCCAGGGGGTGGGACAGGGATGGCCGAGCAGTACTTC
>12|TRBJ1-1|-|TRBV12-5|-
CASVGGNTEAFF
TGTGCTAGCGTGGGGGGGAACACTGAAGCTTTCTTT
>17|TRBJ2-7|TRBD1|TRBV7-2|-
CASSFAQTGQVGYEQYF
TGTGCCAGCAGCTTCGCCCAAACTGGACAGGTCGGCTACGAGCAGTACTTC
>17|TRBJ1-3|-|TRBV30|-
CAWREPVSGYSGNTIYF
TGTGCCTGGAGGGAACCCGTTTCGGGATACTCTGGAAACACCATATATTTT
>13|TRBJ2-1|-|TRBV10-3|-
CAAGMAQYNEQFF
TGTGCCGCAGGCATGGCACAGTACAATGAGCAGTTCTTC
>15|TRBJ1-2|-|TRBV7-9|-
CASSPRGIGEYGYTF
TGTGCCAGCAGCCCCCGGGGGATAGGCGAGTATGGCTACACCTTC
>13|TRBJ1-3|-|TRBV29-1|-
CSVESISGNTIYF
TGCAGCGTTGAATCCATTTCTGGAAACACCATATATTTT
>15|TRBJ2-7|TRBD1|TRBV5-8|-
CASSLATGATYEQYF
TGTGCCAGCAGCTTGGCCACAGGGGCCACCTACGAGCAGTACTTC
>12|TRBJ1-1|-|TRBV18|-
CASSPGGDEAFF
TGTGCCAGCTCGCCGGGGGGAGACGAAGCTTTCTTT
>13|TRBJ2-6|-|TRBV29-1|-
CSVWTAGSKVLTF
TGCAGCGTTTGGACAGCAGGTTCGAAGGTCCTGACTTTC
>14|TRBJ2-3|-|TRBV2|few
CANGDSASTDTQYF
TGTGCCAACGGGGACTCCGCTAGCACAGATACGCAGTATTTT
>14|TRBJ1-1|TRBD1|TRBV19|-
CASSIWTGNTEAFF
TGTGCCAGTAGTATATGGACAGGGAACACTGAAGCTTTCTTT
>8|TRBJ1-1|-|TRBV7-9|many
CATQEAFF
TGTGCCACACAGGAAGCTTTCTTT
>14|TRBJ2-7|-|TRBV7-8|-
CASSWDMSSYEQYF
TGTGCCAGCAGCTGGGACATGAGCTCCTACGAGCAGTACTTC
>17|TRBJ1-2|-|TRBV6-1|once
CASSESVGHRLNYGYTF
TGTGCCAGCAGTGAATCCGTGGGACACCGACTTAACTATGGCTACACCTTC
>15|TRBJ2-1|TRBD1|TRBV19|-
CASSIGDRDHNEQFF
TGTGCCAGTAGTATAGGTGACAGGGACCACAATGAGCAGTTCTTC
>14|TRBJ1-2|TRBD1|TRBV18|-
CASSTDRSLDGYTF
TGTGCCAGCTCCACGGACAGGTCTCTAGATGGCTACACCTTC
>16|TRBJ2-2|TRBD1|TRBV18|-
CASSPEDRGRLGELFF
TGTGCCAGCTCACCAGAGGACAGGGGGCGCCTTGGGGAGCTGTTTTTT
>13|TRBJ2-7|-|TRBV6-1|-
CASGIGVSYEQYF
TGTGCCAGCGGAATAGGGGTCTCCTACGAGCAGTACTTC
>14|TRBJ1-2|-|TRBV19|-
CASRGDMGWYGYTF
TGTGCCAGTAGGGGGGACATGGGTTGGTATGGCTACACCTTC
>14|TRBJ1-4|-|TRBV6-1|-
CASTEVWENEKLFF
TGTGCCAGCACTGAAGTTTGGGAGAATGAAAAACTGTTTTTT
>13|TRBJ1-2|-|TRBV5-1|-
CASSWETGDGYTF
TGCGCCAGCAGCTGGGAGACAGGAGATGGCTACACCTTC
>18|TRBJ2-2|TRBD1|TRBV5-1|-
CASSLATGGARGGEPLFF
TGCGCCAGCAGCTTGGCTACAGGGGGCGCCCGGGGAGGCGAGCCGTTGTTTTTT
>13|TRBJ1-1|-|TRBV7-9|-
CASKAGAYTEAFF
TGTGCCAGCAAGGCGGGGGCCTACACTGAAGCTTTCTTT
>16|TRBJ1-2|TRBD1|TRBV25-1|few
CASSGKTGSRSYGYTF
TGTGCCAGCAGTGGAAAGACAGGGTCCAGAAGCTATGGCTACACCTTC
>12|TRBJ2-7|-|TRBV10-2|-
CASSLGLYEQYF
TGCGCCAGCAGCCTAGGACTCTACGAGCAGTACTTC
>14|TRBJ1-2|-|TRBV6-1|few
CASSPVDSIYGYTF
TGTGCCAGCAGCCCGGTGGACTCCATCTATGGCTACACCTTC
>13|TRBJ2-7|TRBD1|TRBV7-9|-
CASSPTGAYEQYF
TGTGCCAGCAGCCCCACAGGGGCCTACGAGCAGTACTTC
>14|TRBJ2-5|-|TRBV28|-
CASRDDSPKETQYF
TGTGCCAGCAGAGATGACAGCCCAAAAGAGACCCAGTACTTC
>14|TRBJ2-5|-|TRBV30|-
CAWSVGRLGETQYF
TGTGCCTGGAGTGTCGGCAGGCTGGGAGAGACCCAGTACTTC
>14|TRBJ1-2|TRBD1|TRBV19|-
CASSWGQGGYGYTF
TGTGCCAGTAGTTGGGGACAGGGAGGTTATGGCTACACCTTC
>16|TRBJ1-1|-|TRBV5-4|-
CASSLARTPGGAEAFF
TGTGCCAGCAGCTTGGCCAGGACCCCTGGCGGGGCTGAAGCTTTCTTT
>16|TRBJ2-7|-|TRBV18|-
CASSPGRARGSYEQYF
TGTGCCAGCTCACCCGGGAGAGCTCGAGGTTCTTACGAGCAGTACTTC
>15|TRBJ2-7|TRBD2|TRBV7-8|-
CASSPGTSGAYEQYF
TGTGCCAGCAGCCCTGGGACTAGCGGCGCCTACGAGCAGTACTTC
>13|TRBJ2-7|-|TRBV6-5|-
CASSLGSTYEQYF
TGTGCCAGCAGCCTCGGGAGCACCTACGAGCAGTACTTC